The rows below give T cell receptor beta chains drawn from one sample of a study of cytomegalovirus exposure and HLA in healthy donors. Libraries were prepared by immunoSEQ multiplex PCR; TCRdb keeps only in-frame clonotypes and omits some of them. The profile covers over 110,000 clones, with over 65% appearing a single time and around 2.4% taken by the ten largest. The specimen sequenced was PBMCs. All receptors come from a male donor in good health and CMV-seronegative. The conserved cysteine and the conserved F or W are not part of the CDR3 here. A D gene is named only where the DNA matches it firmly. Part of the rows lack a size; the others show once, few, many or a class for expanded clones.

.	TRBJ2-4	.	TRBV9	SGGWAKNIQY
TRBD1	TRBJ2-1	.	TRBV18	ASSPGTVYNEQF
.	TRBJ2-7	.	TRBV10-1	ASRLRGPPYEQY
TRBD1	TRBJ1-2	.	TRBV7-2	ASSTDRDYGYT
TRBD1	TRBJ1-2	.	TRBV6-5	ASSYSPGGYGYT
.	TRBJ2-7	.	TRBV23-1	RWANRVNEQY
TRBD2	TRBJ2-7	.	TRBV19	ASSTAGGPWGEQY
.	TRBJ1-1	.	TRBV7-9	ASSSHPTEAF
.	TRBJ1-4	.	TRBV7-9	ASSPQGIEKLF
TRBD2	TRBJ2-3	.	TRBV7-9	ASSFSLAGVHTDTQY
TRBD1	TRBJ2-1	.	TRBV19	ASTDRVNDEQF
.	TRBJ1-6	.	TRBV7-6	ASSVGTINNSPLH
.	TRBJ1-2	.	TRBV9	ASSVGNLGYGYT
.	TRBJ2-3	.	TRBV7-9	ASSLTSSRGDTQY
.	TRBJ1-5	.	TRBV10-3	AISDGIVSNQPQH
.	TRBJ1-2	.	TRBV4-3	ASSQALRQDYGYT
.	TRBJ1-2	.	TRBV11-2	ASKWGDRTGGYT
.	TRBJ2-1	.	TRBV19	ASSMSSETEQF
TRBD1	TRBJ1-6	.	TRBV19	ASSDRDRNSPLH
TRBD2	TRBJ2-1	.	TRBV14	ASSQEWGGKNEQF
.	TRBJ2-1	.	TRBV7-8	ASSFQGYEQF
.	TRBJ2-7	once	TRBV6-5	ASSPQSTYPYEQY
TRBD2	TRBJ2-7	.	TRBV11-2	ASSPTTSVYYEQY
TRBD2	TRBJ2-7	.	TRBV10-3	ATRTSGGSYEQY
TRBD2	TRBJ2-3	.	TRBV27	ASSLTSGVSTDTQY
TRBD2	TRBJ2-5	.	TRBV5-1	ASSFSGQYQETQY
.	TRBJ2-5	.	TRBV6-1	ASKGPGVRETQY
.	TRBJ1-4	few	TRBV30	AWSVGPNEKLF
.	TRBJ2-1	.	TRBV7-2	ASSPPGVNEQF
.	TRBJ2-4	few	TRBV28	ASSSQGAKNIQY
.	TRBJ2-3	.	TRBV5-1	ASSFTPLLDTQY
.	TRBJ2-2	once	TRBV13	ASSFRSGELF
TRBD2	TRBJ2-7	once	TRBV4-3	ASSQDISLAGAYEQY
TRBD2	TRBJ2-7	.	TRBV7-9	ASSLGRTSGFPYEQY
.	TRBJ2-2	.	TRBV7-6	ASSHLGAGELF
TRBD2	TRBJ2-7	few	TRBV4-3	ASSQGTSGAASYEQY
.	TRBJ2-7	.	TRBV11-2	ASSFWLDDEQY
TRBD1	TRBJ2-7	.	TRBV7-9	ASSLVGQGQYEQY
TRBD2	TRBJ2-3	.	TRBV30	AWSVSGGRLGGTDTQY
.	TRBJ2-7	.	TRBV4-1	ASSQDKGLGVEQY
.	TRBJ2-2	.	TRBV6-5	ASSYQRVRTGELF
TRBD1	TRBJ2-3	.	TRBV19	ASSIVKGAQDTQY
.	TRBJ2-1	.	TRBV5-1	ASSSGNSGEYNEQF
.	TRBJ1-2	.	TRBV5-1	ASDTLPSGGSGYT
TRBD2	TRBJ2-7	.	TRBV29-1	SVPGSGGGEQY
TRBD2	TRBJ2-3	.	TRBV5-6	ASSFTGLAGEADTQY
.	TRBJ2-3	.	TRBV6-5	ASSPSNTDTQY
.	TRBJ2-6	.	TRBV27	ASTPLRAGANVLT
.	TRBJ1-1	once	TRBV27	ASISVSEAF
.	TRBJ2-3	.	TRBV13	ASSLGQAGPDTQY
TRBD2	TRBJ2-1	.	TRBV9	ASSVGVSGSDEQF
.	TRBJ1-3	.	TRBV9	ASSVSIAGFSGNTIY
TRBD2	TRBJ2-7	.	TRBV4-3	ASSQGSSGSYEQY
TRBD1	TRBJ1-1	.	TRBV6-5	ASSYSQYRGPTEAF